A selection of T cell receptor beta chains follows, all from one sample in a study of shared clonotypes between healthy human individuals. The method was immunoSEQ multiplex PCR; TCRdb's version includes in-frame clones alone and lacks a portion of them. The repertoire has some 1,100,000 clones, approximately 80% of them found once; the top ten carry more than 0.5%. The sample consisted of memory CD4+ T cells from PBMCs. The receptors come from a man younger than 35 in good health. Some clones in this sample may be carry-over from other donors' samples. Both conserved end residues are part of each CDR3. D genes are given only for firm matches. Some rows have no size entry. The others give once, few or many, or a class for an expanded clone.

cdr3_nt: TGTGCCACCAGCAGAGCCTCGGGGGGTAGCTCTGGGGCCAACGTCCTGACTTTC
cdr3_aa: CATSRASGGSSGANVLTF
j_call: TRBJ2-6
v_call: TRBV15
d_call: TRBD2
clone_size: NA

cdr3_nt: TGTGCCCGCGGCTTACCAGGGGCCACCTACGAGCAGTACTTC
cdr3_aa: CARGLPGATYEQYF
j_call: TRBJ2-7
v_call: TRBV6-6
d_call: NA
clone_size: NA

cdr3_nt: TGTGCCAGCAGCTTTACCGGGACAGAGATTTACGAGCAGTACTTC
cdr3_aa: CASSFTGTEIYEQYF
j_call: TRBJ2-7
v_call: TRBV7-2
d_call: TRBD1
clone_size: NA

cdr3_nt: TGTGCCAGCAGTACCCCCCGGGACGGAAGAAACACCATATATTTT
cdr3_aa: CASSTPRDGRNTIYF
j_call: TRBJ1-3
v_call: TRBV28
d_call: NA
clone_size: NA

cdr3_nt: TGTGCCAGCCAAGACAGCAACTATGGCTACACCTTC
cdr3_aa: CASQDSNYGYTF
j_call: TRBJ1-2
v_call: TRBV25-1
d_call: NA
clone_size: NA

cdr3_nt: TGTGCCAGCAGTGAATTTGGGACAGGGCTGAATGAGCAGTTCTTC
cdr3_aa: CASSEFGTGLNEQFF
j_call: TRBJ2-1
v_call: TRBV2
d_call: TRBD1
clone_size: once

cdr3_nt: TGTGCCAGCAGCGTAATACAATGGGGGGAAGCTTTCTTT
cdr3_aa: CASSVIQWGEAFF
j_call: TRBJ1-1
v_call: TRBV9
d_call: NA
clone_size: NA

cdr3_nt: TGTGCCAGCAGTGTTACGGGACTAACTAACTATGGCTACACCTTC
cdr3_aa: CASSVTGLTNYGYTF
j_call: TRBJ1-2
v_call: TRBV6-5
d_call: NA
clone_size: NA

cdr3_nt: TGTGCCAGCAGTTACTCCGGACAGGGGGCAGGTGAAGCTTTCTTT
cdr3_aa: CASSYSGQGAGEAFF
j_call: TRBJ1-1
v_call: TRBV6-5
d_call: TRBD1
clone_size: once

cdr3_nt: TGTGCTAGTGGCCCCGACCTGGGACAGGGGTCAGATACGCAGTATTTT
cdr3_aa: CASGPDLGQGSDTQYF
j_call: TRBJ2-3
v_call: TRBV12-5
d_call: TRBD1
clone_size: NA

cdr3_nt: TGTGCCAGCAGCCCCAGGACAGGGGGCACAGATACGCAGTATTTT
cdr3_aa: CASSPRTGGTDTQYF
j_call: TRBJ2-3
v_call: TRBV11-2
d_call: TRBD1
clone_size: NA

cdr3_nt: TGTGCCAGCAGTAGGGGACAGGGAGGGAATGAGCAGTTCTTC
cdr3_aa: CASSRGQGGNEQFF
j_call: TRBJ2-1
v_call: TRBV28
d_call: TRBD1
clone_size: many

cdr3_nt: TGTGCCAGCAGTCGGGACGCCTCTAGGGCTTTCTTT
cdr3_aa: CASSRDASRAFF
j_call: TRBJ1-1
v_call: TRBV2
d_call: NA
clone_size: NA

cdr3_nt: TGTGCCAGCAGCCTCACCGAACAGGGGAACACTGAAGCTTTCTTT
cdr3_aa: CASSLTEQGNTEAFF
j_call: TRBJ1-1
v_call: TRBV11-2
d_call: NA
clone_size: few

cdr3_nt: TGTGCCAGCAGTCCCGAGGCGACCACCTACGAGCAGTACTTC
cdr3_aa: CASSPEATTYEQYF
j_call: TRBJ2-7
v_call: TRBV25-1
d_call: NA
clone_size: NA

cdr3_nt: TGTGCCAGCAGCCCGGTCGGCGGCGAGCAGTACTTC
cdr3_aa: CASSPVGGEQYF
j_call: TRBJ2-7
v_call: TRBV5-4
d_call: NA
clone_size: NA

cdr3_nt: TGTGCCAGCAGCTCCGGACAGGGGGGAAATGAGCAGTTCTTC
cdr3_aa: CASSSGQGGNEQFF
j_call: TRBJ2-1
v_call: TRBV5-4
d_call: TRBD1
clone_size: NA

cdr3_nt: TGTGCCAGCAGCTTAAGGGCAGGGAGAGAGACCCAGTACTTC
cdr3_aa: CASSLRAGRETQYF
j_call: TRBJ2-5
v_call: TRBV7-3
d_call: NA
clone_size: NA

cdr3_nt: TGTGCCAGCAGCTTAAATTATCGGGGTGTAGCTTTCTTT
cdr3_aa: CASSLNYRGVAFF
j_call: TRBJ1-1
v_call: TRBV7-3
d_call: NA
clone_size: NA

cdr3_nt: TGTGCCAGCGGATTACTCGGGGGGCGTGGAAACACCATATATTTT
cdr3_aa: CASGLLGGRGNTIYF
j_call: TRBJ1-3
v_call: TRBV28
d_call: NA
clone_size: NA

cdr3_nt: TGTGCCAGCTCACCACCCTCGTACGCAGGGGCGCCTGGAAACACCATATATTTT
cdr3_aa: CASSPPSYAGAPGNTIYF
j_call: TRBJ1-3
v_call: TRBV18
d_call: NA
clone_size: NA

cdr3_nt: TGTGCCAGCAGTGGACAGGGGCTCGATCAGCCCCAGCATTTT
cdr3_aa: CASSGQGLDQPQHF
j_call: TRBJ1-5
v_call: TRBV2
d_call: TRBD1
clone_size: few